The clone carrying this TCR beta chain came up a few times. Its cognate antigen is unknown. J was trimmed by 2 bases and V by 5 bases; bases with no gene match: 7. Germline V lookup: CDR1 SGDLS, CDR2 YYNGEE. The CDR3 has 15 residues. These data originate in a study of cytomegalovirus exposure and HLA in healthy donors. Study conclusions and caveats: It emerged from a later analysis that several of the most significant clusters appeared to be linked to common viral pathogens. Investigators reported 164 TCR beta chains as tied to cytomegalovirus.

A multiplex PCR was run with 60 Vbeta primers and 13 Jbeta primers. Profiled with immunoSEQ multiplex PCR; TCRdb holds only in-frame clones, not every one. The sample records more than 150,000 clones, over 70% being singletons. The sequenced sample consisted of PBMCs. The chain joins TRBV9 to TRBJ2-3; 8 bases agree with TRBD1. This clonotype was sampled from a man aged 50 or older in good health and CMV-seropositive. The CDR3 sequence is CASSRLQGATDTQYF. Written as DNA, the CDR3 is TGTGCCAGCAGTCGACTCCAGGGGGCCACAGATACGCAGTATTTT. The whole variable domain, remainder taken from reference TRBV9 and TRBJ2-3, is DSGVTQTPKHLITATGQRVTLRCSPRSGDLSVYWYQQSLDQGLQFLIQYYNGEERAKGNILERFSAQQFPDLHSELNLSSLELGDSALYFCASSRLQGATDTQYFGPGTRLTVL.